This TCR beta chain is from a study of regulatory and conventional T cells in RAG deficiency. Whole-study results and caveats: Omenn CD25-high CD127-low cells may be activated cells, not true Tregs.

In regard to this clone: Its cognate antigen is unknown.

The data were produced by immunoSEQ multiplex PCR, yet TCRdb's version contains in-frame clones alone and is incomplete. The repertoire holds some 30,000 clones, 75% to 90% seen once, with under 5.5% in the top ten. The CDR3 runs to 15 residues. The germline gives CDR1 MNHNS, CDR2 SASEGT. V lost 4 bases to trimming and J lost 0 bases, with 10 bases between them. This sample was also put to use in a study of regulatory T cells. That study reports: The PCR used 52 TRBV and 13 TRBJ primers.

Material: CD8+ T cells sorted from blood. V is TRBV6-1 and J is TRBJ1-3; unclear D gene. This clonotype originated in a human donor in good health. CDR3 sequence: CASSVDGHSGNTIYF. The CDR3 DNA sequence: TGTGCCAGCAGTGTTGACGGTCACTCTGGAAACACCATATATTTT.